The 16 T cell receptor beta chains below were found in one sample sequenced in a study of T cell responses to AZD1222 COVID-19 vaccine. Sequenced by immunoSEQ multiplex PCR; TCRdb stores in-frame clones only, minus some. The data hold around 71,000 clones, with roughly 80% observed a single time. The material sequenced was peripheral blood, taken on day 0 of AZD1222 vaccination. Receptors originate from an adult in good health.

The chain links TRBV7-2 to TRBJ2-7; the match to TRBD2 covers 7 bases. Germline V gene data show CDR1 as SGHTA and CDR2 as FQGNSA. V trimming: 2 bases; J trimming: 7 bases; junction bases outside the gene matches: 8. The length of the CDR3 is 14 residues. CDR3 in amino acids: CASSLNAGAGEQYF. The CDR3 nucleotides are TGTGCCAGCAGCTTAAATGCGGGAGCGGGGGAGCAGTACTTC. The whole variable domain, filled in from reference TRBV7-2 and TRBJ2-7, reads GAGVSQSPSNKVTEKGKDVELRCDPISGHTALYWYRQSLGQGLEFLIYFQGNSAPDKSGLPSDRFSAERTGGSVSTLTIQRTQQEDSAVYLCASSLNAGAGEQYFGPGTRLTVT.

In its sample, this clone was seen a few times. The genes are TRBV19 and TRBJ2-1; D is perhaps TRBD2 (6 bases). Germline V CDR1 and CDR2: LNHDA, SQIVND (reference sequence). V lost 7 bases to trimming and J lost 4 bases, with 17 bases between them. The CDR3 extends over 15 amino acids. The CDR3 coding sequence is TGTGCCAGTACCCTCAGCGGAGGAGGGTACAATGAGCAGTTCTTC. It yields the protein CASTLSGGGYNEQFF.

The rearrangement joins TRBV4-2 to TRBJ2-4; either TRBD1 or TRBD2 may fit D (6 bases each). Trimming cost V 0 bases and J 7 bases, with 13 bases left between them. This CDR3 region has 15 residues. CDR1 LGHNA and CDR2 YNFKEQ come from the germline V gene. The CDR3 here is CASSQEGPGANIQYF. The CDR3 DNA reads TGTGCCAGCAGCCAAGAAGGGCCGGGGGCCAACATTCAGTACTTC.

The CDR3 protein is CASSGSQGHEQFF. DNA for the CDR3: TGTGCCAGCAGCGGTAGCCAGGGTCATGAGCAGTTCTTC. The chain carries TRBV9 and TRBJ2-1; TRBD1 is a possible D gene (5 bases). Germline lookup yields CDR1 SGDLS and CDR2 YYNGEE. The V gene lost 3 bases and the J gene lost 8 bases, with 12 bases spanning the gap. The CDR3 runs 13 residues.

This clone was seen only once. The chain uses TRBV12-3 or TRBV12-4 and TRBJ2-3, with D hard to call. There are 12 residues in the CDR3. Trimming took off 3 bases at V and 4 bases at J, with 5 bases between the two ends. This chain's CDR3 is CASSFDPDTQYF. CDR3 nucleotides: TGTGCCAGCAGTTTCGATCCAGATACGCAGTATTTT.

The J gene is TRBJ1-1, the V gene TRBV12-3 or TRBV12-4; D remains ambiguous. V shed 5 bases and J shed 5 bases, with 12 bases lying between them. The CDR3 contains 13 residues. The CDR3, as DNA: TGTGCCAGCAGTACCGGTTCGGGGACTGAAGCTTTCTTT. Amino acid sequence: CASSTGSGTEAFF.

The chain recombines TRBV7-9 with TRBJ2-2; 7 nucleotides match TRBD1. V lost 5 bases to trimming and J lost 8 bases; unmatched junction nucleotides: 14. Germline-derived CDR1 and CDR2 are SEHNR and FQNEAQ (reference sequence). The CDR3 totals 16 residues. In DNA, the CDR3 is TGTGCCAGCAGCCCCCGGGACAGCGGTATAGAAGGGGAGCTGTTTTTT. It encodes CASSPRDSGIEGELFF.

The chain joins TRBV12-3 or TRBV12-4 to TRBJ1-3; the D is unclear. V was clipped by 5 bases and J by 2 bases, with 4 bases between them. There are 12 residues in the CDR3. CDR3 region: CASSQPGNTIYF. Written as DNA, the CDR3 is TGTGCCAGCAGTCAGCCTGGAAACACCATATATTTT.

This clone was seen a few times. The chain uses TRBV7-3 and TRBJ2-1, with 10 positions matching TRBD2. This CDR3 region has 15 residues. From germline, CDR1 is SGHTA and CDR2 FQGTGA. Germline trimming cut 5 bases from V and 9 bases from J; bases unmatched to any gene: 10. CDR3 sequence: CASSEGLAGAGEQFF. Here the CDR3 DNA reads TGTGCCAGCAGCGAGGGGCTAGCGGGGGCCGGTGAGCAGTTCTTC. Using reference TRBV7-3 and TRBJ2-1 for the parts outside the CDR3, the full variable domain is GAGVSQTPSNKVTEKGKYVELRCDPISGHTALYWYRQSLGQGPEFLIYFQGTGAADDSGLPNDRFFAVRPEGSVSTLKIQRTERGDSAVYLCASSEGLAGAGEQFFGPGTRLTVL.

The chain combines TRBV5-6 with TRBJ1-5; unclear D gene. Trimming took off 0 bases at V and 7 bases at J, with 11 bases between the two ends. CDR3 length: 14 amino acids. CDR1 and CDR2 (germline): SGHDT, YYEEEE. CDR3 in DNA: TGTGCCAGCAGCTTGGGAGAAAAGGGACAGCCCCAGCATTTT. It is translated as CASSLGEKGQPQHF.

The chain uses TRBV5-6 and TRBJ2-2, with TRBD2 matching 7 bases. V lost 2 bases, J lost 6 bases, and 7 bases stayed unmatched. Germline loops: CDR1 SGHDT, CDR2 YYEEEE. The CDR3 is made up of 15 amino acids. CDR3 in amino acids: CASSLYSGGSGELFF. CDR3 sequence (DNA): TGTGCCAGCAGCTTATATTCCGGGGGGTCCGGGGAGCTGTTTTTT.

The rearrangement joins TRBV3-1 (or the pseudogene TRBV3-2) to TRBJ2-5; D uncertain. Germline CDR1 LGHDT, CDR2 YNNKEL (reference sequence). The CDR3 runs 13 residues. The V gene lost 4 bases and the J gene lost 5 bases, with 11 bases spanning the gap. CDR3 residues: CASSPPTWETQYF. In nucleotides, the CDR3 is TGTGCCAGCAGCCCGCCCACGTGGGAGACCCAGTACTTC.

The chain has TRBV7-9 and TRBJ1-2; D gene ambiguous. The CDR3 has 12 residues. V lost 3 bases to trimming and J lost 8 bases, with 10 bases between them. Per germline, CDR1 SEHNR and CDR2 FQNEAQ (reference sequence). The CDR3 is CASSFPLEGYTF. CDR3 coding DNA: TGTGCCAGCAGCTTTCCCCTAGAGGGCTACACCTTC.

V is TRBV19 and J is TRBJ1-2, with D perhaps TRBD1 (5 bases). CDR3 length equals 14 residues. Trimming pared 7 bases from V and 2 bases from J, leaving 14 bases between. Germline loops: CDR1 LNHDA, CDR2 SQIVND (reference sequence). CDR3 nucleotide sequence: TGTGCCAGTACCCCTTCTCGGGGGAACTATGGCTACACCTTC. The encoded protein is CASTPSRGNYGYTF.

The CDR3 DNA reads as TGTGCCACCGGAGGGCGTCCGGGCACTGAAGCTTTCTTT. As protein: CATGGRPGTEAFF. The chain carries TRBV5-4 and TRBJ1-1, with no clear D. The CDR3 sequence is 13 residues long. V gave up 9 bases and J gave up 4 bases, with 16 bases separating them. CDR1 SGHNT and CDR2 YYREEE come from the germline V gene (reference sequence).

This clone appeared a few times. This chain uses TRBV2 with TRBJ2-3, with D tentatively TRBD2 (5 bases). The CDR3 has 16 residues. V lost 1 base and J 2 bases, leaving 13 bases between the germline ends. Germline CDR1 SNHLY, CDR2 FYNNEI. CDR3 amino acids: CASSEEGSPPTDTQYF. In DNA, the CDR3 is TGTGCCAGCAGTGAAGAAGGGAGTCCCCCCACAGATACGCAGTATTTT.